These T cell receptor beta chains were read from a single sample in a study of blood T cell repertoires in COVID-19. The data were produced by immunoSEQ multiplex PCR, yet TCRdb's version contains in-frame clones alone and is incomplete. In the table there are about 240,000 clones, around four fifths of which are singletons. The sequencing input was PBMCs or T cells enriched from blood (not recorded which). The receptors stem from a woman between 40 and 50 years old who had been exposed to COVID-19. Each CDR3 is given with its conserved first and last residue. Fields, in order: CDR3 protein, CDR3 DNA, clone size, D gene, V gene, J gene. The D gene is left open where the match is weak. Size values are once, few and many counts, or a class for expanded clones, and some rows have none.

CASSLVGQGTEAFF	TGCGCCAGCAGCTTGGTTGGACAGGGGACTGAAGCTTTCTTT	-	TRBD1	TRBV5-1	TRBJ1-1
CASSARDRDYNEQFF	TGCGCCAGCAGCGCCCGGGACAGGGACTACAATGAGCAGTTCTTC	-	TRBD1	TRBV5-1	TRBJ2-1
CASSQEFSGAYEQYF	TGTGCCAGCAGCCAAGAATTTAGCGGGGCTTACGAGCAGTACTTC	-	TRBD2	TRBV4-2	TRBJ2-7
CASSLAGQGGQPQHF	TGCGCCAGCAGCTTGGCCGGGCAGGGCGGTCAGCCCCAGCATTTT	few	-	TRBV5-1	TRBJ1-5
CASSPGGTFRGETQYF	TGTGCCAGCAGCCCGGGAGGGACGTTCAGAGGAGAGACCCAGTACTTC	few	TRBD2	TRBV5-6	TRBJ2-5
CASRRSGEETQYF	TGTGCCAGCAGACGAAGCGGGGAAGAGACCCAGTACTTC	-	TRBD2	TRBV5-5	TRBJ2-5
CASSTPPLQAFF	TGTGCCAGCAGTACACCGCCCCTCCAAGCTTTCTTT	-	-	TRBV6-5	TRBJ1-1
CASSWGEGRYGYTF	TGTGCCAGCAGTTGGGGGGAGGGAAGATATGGCTACACCTTC	-	-	TRBV2	TRBJ1-2
CASSQTQVTGELFF	TGCGCCAGCAGCCAAACACAGGTCACCGGGGAGCTGTTTTTT	-	-	TRBV4-3	TRBJ2-2
CASSLEQGREAFF	TGTGCCAGCAGCTTAGAACAGGGACGTGAAGCTTTCTTT	-	-	TRBV7-2	TRBJ1-1
CASSYWTGGFENTEAFF	TGTGCCAGCAGCTACTGGACAGGGGGTTTTGAGAACACTGAAGCTTTCTTT	-	TRBD1	TRBV7-9	TRBJ1-1
CATQAGNTGELFF	TGTGCCACCCAGGCCGGGAACACCGGGGAGCTGTTTTTT	few	-	TRBV7-2	TRBJ2-2
CASSLGATPLHF	TGTGCCAGCAGCTTGGGGGCAACACCCCTCCACTTT	-	-	TRBV7-2	TRBJ1-6
CASSLFLTGGEGSPLHF	TGTGCCAGCAGTCTCTTCCTGACAGGGGGAGAGGGTTCACCCCTCCACTTT	-	TRBD1	TRBV27	TRBJ1-6
CASSLGGPLGQETQYF	TGTGCCAGCAGCTTAGGGGGCCCTCTAGGGCAAGAGACCCAGTACTTC	few	-	TRBV7-9	TRBJ2-5
CASSQEGGDYGYTF	TGTGCCAGCAGCCAAGAAGGAGGGGACTATGGCTACACCTTC	-	-	TRBV3-1/TRBV3-2	TRBJ1-2
CASSRGGSSGNTIYF	TGTGCCAGCAGTAGAGGGGGCTCCTCTGGAAACACCATATATTTT	few	TRBD1	TRBV27	TRBJ1-3
CASTPEASGGTDTQYF	TGTGCCAGTACCCCCGAGGCTAGCGGAGGCACAGATACGCAGTATTTT	-	TRBD2	TRBV19	TRBJ2-3
CASSQGGGDRGLRDNEKLFF	TGTGCCAGCAGCCAAGGGGGAGGGGACAGGGGGCTACGGGATAATGAAAAACTGTTTTTT	-	TRBD1	TRBV3-1/TRBV3-2	TRBJ1-4
CASSPNSWNTEAFF	TGTGCCAGCAGCCCAAATAGTTGGAACACTGAAGCTTTCTTT	medium-sized	-	TRBV11-3	TRBJ1-1
CASSGQGAETQYF	TGCGCCAGCAGCGGACAGGGGGCAGAGACCCAGTACTTC	-	TRBD1	TRBV5-1	TRBJ2-5
CASSSTGLTTDTQYF	TGTGCCAGCAGCAGCACAGGCTTAACTACAGATACGCAGTATTTT	-	-	TRBV3-1/TRBV3-2	TRBJ2-3
CASSRTKQGYTF	TGTGCCAGCAGCCGTACGAAACAAGGCTACACCTTC	-	-	TRBV5-8	TRBJ1-2
CASSSSSYNEQFF	TGTGCCAGCAGTTCGAGCTCCTACAATGAGCAGTTCTTC	few	-	TRBV6-2/TRBV6-3	TRBJ2-1
CASSLDGGYTEAFF	TGTGCCAGCAGCTTGGACGGAGGGTACACTGAAGCTTTCTTT	once	-	TRBV5-5	TRBJ1-1
CASSARQGNTEAFF	TGTGCCAGCAGCGCAAGACAGGGGAACACTGAAGCTTTCTTT	-	TRBD1	TRBV11-1	TRBJ1-1
CASSSPGAMNTEAFF	TGTGCCAGCAGCTCTCCGGGAGCCATGAACACTGAAGCTTTCTTT	few	-	TRBV5-6	TRBJ1-1
CASSTQGQGMVEQYF	TGTGCCAGTAGCACCCAGGGACAGGGGATGGTTGAGCAGTACTTC	few	TRBD1	TRBV19	TRBJ2-7
CASSPPSVGELFF	TGTGCCAGCTCACCACCGTCAGTCGGGGAGCTGTTTTTT	few	-	TRBV18	TRBJ2-2
CASSNPHPLAGEPGDTQYF	TGTGCCAGCAGCAACCCACACCCTCTAGCGGGGGAACCCGGGGATACGCAGTATTTT	once	TRBD2	TRBV11-2	TRBJ2-3
CASSYSAKGGNEKLFF	TGTGCCAGCAGTTACTCAGCTAAGGGGGGGAATGAAAAACTGTTTTTT	-	-	TRBV6-6	TRBJ1-4
CASRQTDRVWENEKLFF	TGCGCCAGCAGGCAGACGGATAGGGTATGGGAGAATGAAAAACTGTTTTTT	-	-	TRBV5-1	TRBJ1-4
CASSPLEDRKNSPLHF	TGTGCCAGCTCACCTCTAGAGGACAGAAAGAATTCACCCCTCCACTTT	-	-	TRBV18	TRBJ1-6
CASSPGRTASNTIYF	TGTGCCAGCAGCCCGGGGAGGACTGCGTCTAACACCATATATTTT	-	-	TRBV5-4	TRBJ1-3
CASSQEGLAGGYYEQYF	TGCGCCAGCAGCCAAGAGGGGCTAGCGGGGGGTTACTACGAGCAGTACTTC	-	TRBD2	TRBV4-1	TRBJ2-7
CASSQEVGGTDTQYF	TGCGCCAGCAGCCAAGAAGTTGGGGGCACCGATACGCAGTATTTT	-	-	TRBV4-1	TRBJ2-3
CASRPRERTPNYGYTF	TGTGCCAGCAGACCACGGGAACGAACTCCGAACTATGGCTACACCTTC	-	-	TRBV27	TRBJ1-2
CASAQGGGTEAFF	TGCGCCAGCGCACAGGGCGGAGGAACTGAAGCTTTCTTT	-	-	TRBV5-1	TRBJ1-1
CASSFDIQTPGLAEETQYF	TGTGCCAGTAGTTTCGATATTCAGACGCCGGGACTAGCGGAAGAGACCCAGTACTTC	-	TRBD2	TRBV19	TRBJ2-5
CPNNGGGGYDEQFF	TGTCCCAACAACGGCGGGGGGGGGTACGATGAGCAGTTCTTC	once	TRBD2	TRBV10-3	TRBJ2-1
CASSSPGTGAETQYF	TGTGCCAGCAGTTCCCCTGGGACAGGAGCCGAGACCCAGTACTTC	few	TRBD1	TRBV28	TRBJ2-5
CASRPTTGIGSDTQYF	TGCGCCAGCAGACCTACGACAGGCATAGGTTCAGATACGCAGTATTTT	-	-	TRBV5-1	TRBJ2-3
CAWRAAGQGGYEQYF	TGTGCCTGGAGAGCGGCGGGACAGGGGGGGTACGAGCAGTACTTC	few	TRBD1	TRBV30	TRBJ2-7
CASSLSDEQFF	TGTGCCAGCAGTTTATCCGATGAGCAGTTCTTC	-	-	TRBV28	TRBJ2-1
CASSGGSDTQYF	TGTGCCAGCAGCGGGGGGTCAGATACGCAGTATTTT	-	-	TRBV7-3	TRBJ2-3
CASTAGNQETQYF	TGTGCCAGCACCGCGGGGAACCAAGAGACCCAGTACTTC	-	-	TRBV12-3/TRBV12-4	TRBJ2-5
CASSFRDRTEAFF	TGTGCCAGCAGCTTTCGGGACAGAACTGAAGCTTTCTTT	-	TRBD1	TRBV7-6	TRBJ1-1
CASSQVLGGEKLFF	TGTGCCAGCAGCCAAGTTCTGGGAGGTGAAAAACTGTTTTTT	-	-	TRBV14	TRBJ1-4
CASSLNGQGSSPLHF	TGTGCCAGCAGCTTAAACGGACAGGGGTCTTCACCCCTCCACTTT	-	TRBD1	TRBV7-2	TRBJ1-6
CASSLDRGNLNEQFF	TGTGCCAGCAGCTTGGACAGGGGGAACCTCAATGAGCAGTTCTTC	-	TRBD1	TRBV5-5	TRBJ2-1
CASSIGDRGEAFF	TGTGCCAGTAGTATAGGGGACAGGGGCGAAGCTTTCTTT	few	TRBD1	TRBV19	TRBJ1-1
CASCGGGDTGELFF	TGTGCCAGCTGTGGCGGGGGGGACACCGGGGAGCTGTTTTTT	-	TRBD2	TRBV2	TRBJ2-2
CASSIGPRQGGVTEAFF	TGTGCCAGTAGTATAGGACCCCGTCAAGGAGGGGTGACTGAAGCTTTCTTT	-	-	TRBV19	TRBJ1-1
CASSRPPNYEQYF	TGCGCCAGCAGCCGTCCCCCTAACTACGAGCAGTACTTC	once	-	TRBV5-1	TRBJ2-7